Given below is one T cell receptor beta chain in context. Its antigen is still unknown. TCRdb's copy holds only in-frame clones and misses some; the assay was immunoSEQ multiplex PCR. This repertoire shows more than 13,000 clones, about nine tenths found once; its top ten account for about 18%. Time point given: cycle 4 day 1 (C4D1), after five to seven weeks of nivolumab. Brentuximab vedotin exposure varied among the patients, all of whom had relapsed after autologous stem cell transplantation. Isolated CD8+ T cells were derived from thawed PBMCs through magnetic negative selection. This record comes from a study of PD-1 blockade in classical Hodgkin lymphoma. Study-wide context: Nivolumab was given intravenously to patients at 3 mg/kg every 2 weeks.

V lost 5 bases to trimming and J lost 3 bases, with 11 bases between them. The CDR3 loop spans 13 amino acids. Germline V gene lookup returns CDR1 SGHVS and CDR2 FNYEAQ. Study-wide results and caveats: Newly diagnosed patients were said to have less baseline TCR diversity than healthy donors did. There was a significant rise in CD4+ TCR diversity by C4D1, with no such rise for CD8+. Prior therapy or disease activity may underlie the repertoire differences, whose causes remain undefined.

V and J are TRBV7-6 and TRBJ2-7; possible D gene TRBD2, 6 bases. The TCR was taken from a human donor with classical Hodgkin lymphoma. The sequencing used CD8+ T cells from blood, collected before the fourth cycle of nivolumab. The CDR3 DNA reads as TGTGCCAGCAGCCCCCTCGGGGGCTACGAGCAGTACTTC. It encodes CASSPLGGYEQYF.